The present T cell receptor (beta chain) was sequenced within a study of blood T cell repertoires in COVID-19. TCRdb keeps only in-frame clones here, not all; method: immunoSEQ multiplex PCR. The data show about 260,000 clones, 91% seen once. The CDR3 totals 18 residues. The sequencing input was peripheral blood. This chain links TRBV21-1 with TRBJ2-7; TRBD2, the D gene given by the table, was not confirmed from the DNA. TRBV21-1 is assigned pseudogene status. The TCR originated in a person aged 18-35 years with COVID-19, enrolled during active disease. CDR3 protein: CASSKVSATSGRAYEQYF. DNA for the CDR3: TGTGCCAGCAGCAAAGTATCGGCGACTAGCGGGAGGGCCTACGAGCAGTACTTC.